This TCR beta chain was obtained from a study of T-cell memory formation after mild COVID-19. Study-level results: Prior to infection, memory already included some responding clones, suggesting cross-reactive memory joined. CD4+ bias marked clones expanding day 15 to 37, unlike balanced contracting clones. Clones which contracted sat mainly in CM and EM if CD4+, and in EMRA if CD8+.

The table lists this clonotype with a few counts. No antigen is known for it. CDR1 SEHNR and CDR2 FQNEAQ come from the germline V gene (reference sequence). V lost 1 base and J lost 2, with 8 bases in between. The CDR3 loop spans 14 amino acids. Constant-segment primers and 5'RACE yielded cDNA libraries for TCR alpha and TCR beta, each carrying sample barcodes and UMIs. Using its own MiXCR run on the 5' RACE reads, TCRdb lists one record per CDR3 protein. Of about 260,000 distinct CDR3 sequences listed, over 15% are singletons. The sequenced material came from PBMCs or a T cell subset sorted from them (not recorded which). The receptor comes from a man between 18 and 29 years old who had mild COVID-19 (a few samples of this study predate the infection). Cell type and time point are not known. V and J are TRBV7-9 and TRBJ1-2; no firm D call. CDR3 amino acids: CASSLGPRNYGYTF. The DNA of the CDR3 is TGTGCCAGCAGCTTAGGACCGCGGAACTATGGCTACACCTTC.